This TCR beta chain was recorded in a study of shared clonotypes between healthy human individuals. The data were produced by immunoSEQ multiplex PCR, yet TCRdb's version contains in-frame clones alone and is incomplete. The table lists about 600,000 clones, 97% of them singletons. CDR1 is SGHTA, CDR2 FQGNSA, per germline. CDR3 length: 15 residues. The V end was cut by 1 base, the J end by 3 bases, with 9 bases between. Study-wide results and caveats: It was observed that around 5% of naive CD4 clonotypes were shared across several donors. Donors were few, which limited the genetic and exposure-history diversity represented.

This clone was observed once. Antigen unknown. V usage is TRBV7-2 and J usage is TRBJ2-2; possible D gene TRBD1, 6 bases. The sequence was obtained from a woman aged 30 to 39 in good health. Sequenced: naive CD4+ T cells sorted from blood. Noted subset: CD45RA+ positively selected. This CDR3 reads CASSLDRVDTGELFF. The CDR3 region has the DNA TGTGCCAGCAGCTTAGACAGGGTTGACACCGGGGAGCTGTTTTTT.